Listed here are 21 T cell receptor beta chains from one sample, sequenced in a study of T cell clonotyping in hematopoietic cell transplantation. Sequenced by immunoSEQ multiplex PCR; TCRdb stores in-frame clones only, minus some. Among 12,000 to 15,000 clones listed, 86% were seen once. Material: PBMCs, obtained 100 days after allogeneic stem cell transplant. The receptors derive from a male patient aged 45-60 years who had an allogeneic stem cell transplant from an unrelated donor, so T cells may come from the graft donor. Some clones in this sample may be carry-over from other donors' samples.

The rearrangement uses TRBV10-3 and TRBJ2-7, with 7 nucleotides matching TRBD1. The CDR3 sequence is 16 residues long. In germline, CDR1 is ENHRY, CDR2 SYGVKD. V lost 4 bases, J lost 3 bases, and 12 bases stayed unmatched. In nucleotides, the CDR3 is TGTGCCATCAGTGCGACAGGGAGTGTGCTCAGCTACGAGCAGTACTTC. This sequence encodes CAISATGSVLSYEQYF.

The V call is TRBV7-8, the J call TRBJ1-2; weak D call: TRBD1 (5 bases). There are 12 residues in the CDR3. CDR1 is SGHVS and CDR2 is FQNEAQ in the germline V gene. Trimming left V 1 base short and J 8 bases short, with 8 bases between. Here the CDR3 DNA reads TGTGCCAGCAGCTTAGGGGGGGTAGGCTACACCTTC. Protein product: CASSLGGVGYTF.

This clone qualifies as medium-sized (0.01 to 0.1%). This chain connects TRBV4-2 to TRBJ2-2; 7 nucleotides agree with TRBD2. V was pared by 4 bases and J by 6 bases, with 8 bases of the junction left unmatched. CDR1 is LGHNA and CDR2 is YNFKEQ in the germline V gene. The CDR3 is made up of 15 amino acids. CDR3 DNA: TGTGCCAGCAGCCCACACATTGGACTAGCCGGGGAGCTGTTTTTT. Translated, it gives CASSPHIGLAGELFF.

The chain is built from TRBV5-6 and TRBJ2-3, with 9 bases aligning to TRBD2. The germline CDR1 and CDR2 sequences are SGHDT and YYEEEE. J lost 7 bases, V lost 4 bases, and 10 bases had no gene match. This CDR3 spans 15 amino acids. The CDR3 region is CASSHSLAGFYTQYF. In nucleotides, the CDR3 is TGTGCCAGCAGCCACTCCCTAGCGGGGTTTTATACGCAGTATTTT.

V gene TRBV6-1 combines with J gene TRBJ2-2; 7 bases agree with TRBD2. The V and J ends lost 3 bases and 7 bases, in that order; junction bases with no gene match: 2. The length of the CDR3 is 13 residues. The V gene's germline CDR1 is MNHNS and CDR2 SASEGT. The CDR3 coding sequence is TGTGCCAGCAGTGAGGGGGGGTTCGGGGAGCTGTTTTTT. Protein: CASSEGGFGELFF.

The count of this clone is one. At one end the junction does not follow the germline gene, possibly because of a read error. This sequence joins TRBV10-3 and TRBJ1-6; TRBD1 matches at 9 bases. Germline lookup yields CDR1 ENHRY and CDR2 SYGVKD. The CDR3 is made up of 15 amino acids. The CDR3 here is CASSYPTGGNSPLHF. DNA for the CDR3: TGTGCCAGCAGTTACCCGACAGGGGGTAATTCACCCCTCCACTTT.

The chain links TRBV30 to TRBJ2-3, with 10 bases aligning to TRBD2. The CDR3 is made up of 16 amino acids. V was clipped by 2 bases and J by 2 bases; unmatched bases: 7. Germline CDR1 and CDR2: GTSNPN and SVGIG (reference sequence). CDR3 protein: CAWSRSGGTITDTQYF. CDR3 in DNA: TGTGCCTGGAGTCGTAGCGGGGGGACAATCACAGATACGCAGTATTTT.

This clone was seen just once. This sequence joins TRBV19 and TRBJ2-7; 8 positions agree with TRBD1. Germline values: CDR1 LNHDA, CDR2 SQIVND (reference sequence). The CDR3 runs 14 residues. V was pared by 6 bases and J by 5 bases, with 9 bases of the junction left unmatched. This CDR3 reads CASSGQGGLDEQYF. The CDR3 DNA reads TGTGCCAGTAGCGGACAGGGAGGCCTTGACGAGCAGTACTTC.

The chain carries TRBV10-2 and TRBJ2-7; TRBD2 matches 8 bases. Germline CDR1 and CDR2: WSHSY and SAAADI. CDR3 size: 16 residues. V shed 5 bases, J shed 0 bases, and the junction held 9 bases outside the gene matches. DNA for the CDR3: TGCGCCAGCAGTCCTAGGCGGGGGGCTAGCTCCTACGAGCAGTACTTC. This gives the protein CASSPRRGASSYEQYF.

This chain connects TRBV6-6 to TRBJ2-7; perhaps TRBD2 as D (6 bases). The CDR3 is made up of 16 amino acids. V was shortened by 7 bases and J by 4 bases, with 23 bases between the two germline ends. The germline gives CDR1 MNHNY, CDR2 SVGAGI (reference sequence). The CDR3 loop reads CASMEGNLWKGYEQYF. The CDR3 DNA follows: TGTGCCAGCATGGAGGGAAACCTTTGGAAGGGTTACGAGCAGTACTTC.

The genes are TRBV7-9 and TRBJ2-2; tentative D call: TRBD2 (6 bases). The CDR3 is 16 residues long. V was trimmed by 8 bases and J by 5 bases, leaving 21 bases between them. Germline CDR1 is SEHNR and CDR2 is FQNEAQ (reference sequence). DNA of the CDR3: TGTGCCAGCCCGATCGGACCCTCGGGACTTACCGGGGAGCTGTTTTTT. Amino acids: CASPIGPSGLTGELFF.

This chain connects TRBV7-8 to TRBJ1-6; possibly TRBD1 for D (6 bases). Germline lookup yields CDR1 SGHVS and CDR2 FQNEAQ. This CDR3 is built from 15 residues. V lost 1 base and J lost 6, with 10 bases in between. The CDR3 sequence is CASSLVGHLNSPLHF. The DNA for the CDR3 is TGTGCCAGCAGCTTAGTGGGACATCTTAATTCACCCCTCCACTTT.

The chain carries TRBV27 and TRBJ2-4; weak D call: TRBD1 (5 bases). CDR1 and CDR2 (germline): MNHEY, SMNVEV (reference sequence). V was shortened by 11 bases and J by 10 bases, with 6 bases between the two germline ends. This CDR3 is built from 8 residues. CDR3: CASGIQYF. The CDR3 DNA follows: TGTGCCTCAGGGATTCAGTACTTC.

For the CDR3, the DNA is TGTGCCAGCAGCTTAGCGGCCACCAAGGCCAAAAACATTCAGTACTTC. Encoded protein: CASSLAATKAKNIQYF. The chain has TRBV11-3 and TRBJ2-4; D is unclear. V was pared by 1 base and J by 1 base, with 11 bases between. Germline V gene lookup returns CDR1 SGHNT and CDR2 YENEEA. This CDR3 region has 16 residues.

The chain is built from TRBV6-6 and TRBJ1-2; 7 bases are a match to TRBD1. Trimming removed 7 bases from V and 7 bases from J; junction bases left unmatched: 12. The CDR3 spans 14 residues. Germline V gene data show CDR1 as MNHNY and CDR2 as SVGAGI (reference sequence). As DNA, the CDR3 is TGTGCCAGCATCCGACAGGGAAATGACGGTGGCTACACCTTC. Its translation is CASIRQGNDGGYTF.

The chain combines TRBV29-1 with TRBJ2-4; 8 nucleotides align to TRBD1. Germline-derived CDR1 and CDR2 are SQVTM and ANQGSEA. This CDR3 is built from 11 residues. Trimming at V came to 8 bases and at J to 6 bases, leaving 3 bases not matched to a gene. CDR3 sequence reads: CSSGTGNIQYF. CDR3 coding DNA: TGCAGCTCCGGGACAGGAAACATTCAGTACTTC.

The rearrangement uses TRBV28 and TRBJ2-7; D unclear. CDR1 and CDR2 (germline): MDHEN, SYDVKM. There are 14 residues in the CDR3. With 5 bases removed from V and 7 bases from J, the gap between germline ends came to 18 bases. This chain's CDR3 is CASSTPNGLREQYF. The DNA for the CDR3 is TGTGCCAGCAGTACTCCTAACGGTTTGAGGGAGCAGTACTTC.

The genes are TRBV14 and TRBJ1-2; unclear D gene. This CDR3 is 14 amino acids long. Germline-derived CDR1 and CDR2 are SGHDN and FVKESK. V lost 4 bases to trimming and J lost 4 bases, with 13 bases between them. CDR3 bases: TGTGCCAGCAGCCCCGGACCTCTGGGCTATGGCTACACCTTC. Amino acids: CASSPGPLGYGYTF.

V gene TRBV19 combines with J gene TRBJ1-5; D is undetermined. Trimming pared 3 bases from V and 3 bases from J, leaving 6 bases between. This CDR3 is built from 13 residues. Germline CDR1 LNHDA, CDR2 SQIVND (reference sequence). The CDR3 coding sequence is TGTGCCAGTAGTATGCGGGACAATCAGCCCCAGCATTTT. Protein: CASSMRDNQPQHF.

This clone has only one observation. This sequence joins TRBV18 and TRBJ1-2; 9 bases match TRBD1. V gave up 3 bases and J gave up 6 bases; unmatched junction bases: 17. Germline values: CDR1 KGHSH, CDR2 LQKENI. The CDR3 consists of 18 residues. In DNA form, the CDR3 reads TGTGCCAGCTCACCGCTACCGGTATTAGGGACAGGGCGCGATGGCTACACCTTC. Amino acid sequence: CASSPLPVLGTGRDGYTF.

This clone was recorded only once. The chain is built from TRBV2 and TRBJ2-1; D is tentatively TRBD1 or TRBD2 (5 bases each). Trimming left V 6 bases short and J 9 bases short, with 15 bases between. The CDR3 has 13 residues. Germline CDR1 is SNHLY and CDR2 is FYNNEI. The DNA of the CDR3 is TGTGCCAGCAGGTATCAGGAGGACACTGAGCAGTTCTTC. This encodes CASRYQEDTEQFF. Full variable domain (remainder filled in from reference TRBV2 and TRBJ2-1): EPEVTQTPSHQVTQMGQEVILRCVPISNHLYFYWYRQILGQKVEFLVSFYNNEISEKSEIFDDQFSVERPDGSNFTLKIRSTKLEDSAMYFCASRYQEDTEQFFGPGTRLTVL.